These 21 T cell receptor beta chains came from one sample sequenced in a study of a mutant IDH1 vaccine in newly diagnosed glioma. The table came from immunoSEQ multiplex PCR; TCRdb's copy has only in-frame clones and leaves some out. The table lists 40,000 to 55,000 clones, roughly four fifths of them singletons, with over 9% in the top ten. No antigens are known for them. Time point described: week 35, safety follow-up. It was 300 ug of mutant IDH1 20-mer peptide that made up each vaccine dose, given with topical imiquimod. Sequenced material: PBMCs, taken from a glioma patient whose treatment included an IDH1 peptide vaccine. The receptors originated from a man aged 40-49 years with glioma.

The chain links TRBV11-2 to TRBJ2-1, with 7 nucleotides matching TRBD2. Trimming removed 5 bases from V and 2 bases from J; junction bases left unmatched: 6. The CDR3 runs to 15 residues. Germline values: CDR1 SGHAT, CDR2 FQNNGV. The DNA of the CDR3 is TGTGCCAGCAGCCCGCCCGGACTAGCCTACAATGAGCAGTTCTTC. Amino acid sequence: CASSPPGLAYNEQFF. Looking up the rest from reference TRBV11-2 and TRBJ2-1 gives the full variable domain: EAGVAQSPRYKIIEKRQSVAFWCNPISGHATLYWYQQILGQGPKLLIQFQNNGVVDDSQLPKDRFSAERLKGVDSTLKIQPAKLEDSAVYLCASSPPGLAYNEQFFGPGTRLTVL.

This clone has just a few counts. Here the CDR3 reads CASSLAGELETQYF. CDR3 DNA sequence: TGTGCCAGCAGCTTGGCCGGGGAGTTGGAGACCCAGTACTTC. The chain uses TRBV5-4 and TRBJ2-5; maybe TRBD2 (5 bases). Trimming cost V 0 bases and J 5 bases, with 11 bases left between them. This CDR3 has 14 residues. Germline V gene lookup returns CDR1 SGHNT and CDR2 YYREEE (reference sequence).

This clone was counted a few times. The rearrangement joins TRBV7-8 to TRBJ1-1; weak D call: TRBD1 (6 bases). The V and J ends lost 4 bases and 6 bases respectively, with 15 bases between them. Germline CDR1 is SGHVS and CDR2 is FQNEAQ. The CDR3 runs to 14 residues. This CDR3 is CASSSLQGRAEAFF. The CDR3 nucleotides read TGTGCCAGCAGCTCCCTTCAGGGGAGGGCTGAAGCTTTCTTT.

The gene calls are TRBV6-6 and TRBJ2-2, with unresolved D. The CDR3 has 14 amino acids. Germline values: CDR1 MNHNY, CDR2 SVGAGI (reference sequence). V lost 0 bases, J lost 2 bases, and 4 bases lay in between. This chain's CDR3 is CASSYSTNTGELFF. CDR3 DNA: TGTGCCAGCAGTTACTCGACTAACACCGGGGAGCTGTTTTTT.

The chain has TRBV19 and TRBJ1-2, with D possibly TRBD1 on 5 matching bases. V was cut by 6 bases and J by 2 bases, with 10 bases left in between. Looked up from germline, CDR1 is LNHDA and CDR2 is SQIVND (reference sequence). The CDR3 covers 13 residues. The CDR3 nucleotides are TGTGCCAGTAGCCGGGGCAGGAACTATGGCTACACCTTC. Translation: CASSRGRNYGYTF.

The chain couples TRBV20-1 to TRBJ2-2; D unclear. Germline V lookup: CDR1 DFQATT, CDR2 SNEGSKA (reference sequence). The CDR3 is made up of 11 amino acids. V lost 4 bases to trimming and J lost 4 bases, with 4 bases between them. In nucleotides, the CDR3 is TGCAGTGCTACTCGCACCGGGGAGCTGTTTTTT. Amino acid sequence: CSATRTGELFF.

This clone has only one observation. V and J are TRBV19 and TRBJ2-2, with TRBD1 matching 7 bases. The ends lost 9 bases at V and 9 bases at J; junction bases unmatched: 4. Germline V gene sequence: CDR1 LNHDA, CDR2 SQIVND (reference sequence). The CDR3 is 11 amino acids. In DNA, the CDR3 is TGTGCCAGCTTCAGGGGGTGGGAGCTGTTTTTT. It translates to CASFRGWELFF.

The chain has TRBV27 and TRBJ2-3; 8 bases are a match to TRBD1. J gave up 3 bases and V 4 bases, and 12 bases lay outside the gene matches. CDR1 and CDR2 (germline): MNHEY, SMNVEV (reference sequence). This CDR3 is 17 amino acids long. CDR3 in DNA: TGTGCCAGCAGTTCTCAGGGGGCGTTGGCTCTAACAGATACGCAGTATTTT. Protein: CASSSQGALALTDTQYF.

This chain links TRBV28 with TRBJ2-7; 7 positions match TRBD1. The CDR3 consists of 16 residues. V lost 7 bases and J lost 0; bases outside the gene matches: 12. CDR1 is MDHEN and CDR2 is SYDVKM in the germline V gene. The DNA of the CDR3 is TGTGCCAGCACCATAGATGGACAGGCAACCTCCTACGAGCAGTACGTC. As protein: CASTIDGQATSYEQYV.

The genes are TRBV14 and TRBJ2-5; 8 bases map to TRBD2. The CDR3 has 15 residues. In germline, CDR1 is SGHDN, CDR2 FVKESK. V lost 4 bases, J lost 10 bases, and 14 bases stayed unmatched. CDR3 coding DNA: TGTGCCAGCAGCCTTACTATCGGGAGGGCCGCACTCCAGTACTTC. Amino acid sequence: CASSLTIGRAALQYF.

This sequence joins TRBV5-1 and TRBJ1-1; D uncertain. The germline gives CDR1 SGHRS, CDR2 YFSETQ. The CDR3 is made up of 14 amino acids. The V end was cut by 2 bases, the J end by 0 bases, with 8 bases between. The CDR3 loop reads CASSFHGVNTEAFF. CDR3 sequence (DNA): TGCGCCAGCAGCTTTCATGGGGTGAACACTGAAGCTTTCTTT.

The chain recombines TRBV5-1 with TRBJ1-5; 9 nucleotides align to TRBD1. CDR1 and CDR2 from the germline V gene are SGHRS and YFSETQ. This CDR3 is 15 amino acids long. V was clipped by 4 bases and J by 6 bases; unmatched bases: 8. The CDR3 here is CASSPTTGGGQPQHF. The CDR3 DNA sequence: TGCGCCAGCAGCCCAACCACAGGGGGCGGTCAGCCCCAGCATTTT. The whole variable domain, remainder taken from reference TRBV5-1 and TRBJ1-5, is KAGVTQTPRYLIKTRGQQVTLSCSPISGHRSVSWYQQTPGQGLQFLFEYFSETQRNKGNFPGRFSGRQFSNSRSEMNVSTLELGDSALYLCASSPTTGGGQPQHFGDGTRLSIL.

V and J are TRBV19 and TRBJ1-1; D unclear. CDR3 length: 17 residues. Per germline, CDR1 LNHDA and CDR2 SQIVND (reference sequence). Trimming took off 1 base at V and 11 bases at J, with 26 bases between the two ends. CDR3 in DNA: TGTGCCAGTAGTATAGCCCTCAGCAAGGGAGGTAGGCTTCTGGCTTTCTTT. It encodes CASSIALSKGGRLLAFF.

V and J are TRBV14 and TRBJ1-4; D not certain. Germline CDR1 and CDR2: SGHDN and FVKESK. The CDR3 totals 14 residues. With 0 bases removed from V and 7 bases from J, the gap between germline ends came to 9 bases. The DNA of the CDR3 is TGTGCCAGCAGCCAAGAAAGTCGAGGTGAAAAACTGTTTTTT. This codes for CASSQESRGEKLFF.

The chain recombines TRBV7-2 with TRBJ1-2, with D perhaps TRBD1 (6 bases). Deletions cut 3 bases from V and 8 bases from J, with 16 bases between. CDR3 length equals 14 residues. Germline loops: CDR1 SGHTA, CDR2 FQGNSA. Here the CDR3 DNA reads TGTGCCAGCAGCTTGAGGGGGGACCTATTAGGCTACACCTTC. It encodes CASSLRGDLLGYTF.

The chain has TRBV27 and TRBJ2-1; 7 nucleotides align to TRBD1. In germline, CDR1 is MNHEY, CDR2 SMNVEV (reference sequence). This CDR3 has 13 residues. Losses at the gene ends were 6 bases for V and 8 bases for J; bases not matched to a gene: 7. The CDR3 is CASRRQGVDEQFF. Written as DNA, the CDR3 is TGTGCCAGCAGAAGACAGGGTGTAGATGAGCAGTTCTTC.

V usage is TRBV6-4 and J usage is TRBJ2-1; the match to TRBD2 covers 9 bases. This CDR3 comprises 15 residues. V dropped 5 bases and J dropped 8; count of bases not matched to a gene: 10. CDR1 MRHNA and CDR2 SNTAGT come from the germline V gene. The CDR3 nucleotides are TGTGCCAGCAGTCTCCGGGTAGCGGGAGCCGATGAGCAGTTCTTC. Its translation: CASSLRVAGADEQFF.

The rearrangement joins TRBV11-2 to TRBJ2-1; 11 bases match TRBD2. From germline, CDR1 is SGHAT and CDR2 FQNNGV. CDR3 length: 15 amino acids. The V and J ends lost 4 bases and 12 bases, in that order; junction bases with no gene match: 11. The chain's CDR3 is CASSSAGTSGRWQFF. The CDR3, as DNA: TGTGCCAGCAGCTCCGCCGGGACTAGCGGTAGGTGGCAGTTCTTC.

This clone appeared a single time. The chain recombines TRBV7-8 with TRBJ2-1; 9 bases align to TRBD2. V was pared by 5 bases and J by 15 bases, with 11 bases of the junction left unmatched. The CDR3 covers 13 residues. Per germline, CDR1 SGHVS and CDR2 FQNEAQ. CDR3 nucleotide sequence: TGTGCCAGCAGCCCTAGTGGGACTAGCAATCCGTTCTTC. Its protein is CASSPSGTSNPFF. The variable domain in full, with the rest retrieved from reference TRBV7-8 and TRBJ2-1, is GAGVSQSPRYKVAKRGQDVALRCDPISGHVSLFWYQQALGQGPEFLTYFQNEAQLDKSGLPSDRFFAERPEGSVSTLKIQRTQQEDSAVYLCASSPSGTSNPFFGPGTRLTVL.

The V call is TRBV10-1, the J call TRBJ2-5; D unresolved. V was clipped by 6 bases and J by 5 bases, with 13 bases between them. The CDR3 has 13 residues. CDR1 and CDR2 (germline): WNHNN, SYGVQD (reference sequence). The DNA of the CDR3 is TGCGCCAGCAGCCCAGGTCCTTGGGAGACCCAGTACTTC. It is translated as CASSPGPWETQYF.

The CDR3 DNA reads TGTGCCAGCAGCGATGCCAGGTCGTACGAGCAGTACTTC. Its translation: CASSDARSYEQYF. V gene TRBV11-2 combines with J gene TRBJ2-7; D is ambiguous. The CDR3 is 13 amino acids. The germline V and J ends were trimmed by 5 bases and 4 bases, with 12 bases remaining between them. From germline, CDR1 is SGHAT and CDR2 FQNNGV.